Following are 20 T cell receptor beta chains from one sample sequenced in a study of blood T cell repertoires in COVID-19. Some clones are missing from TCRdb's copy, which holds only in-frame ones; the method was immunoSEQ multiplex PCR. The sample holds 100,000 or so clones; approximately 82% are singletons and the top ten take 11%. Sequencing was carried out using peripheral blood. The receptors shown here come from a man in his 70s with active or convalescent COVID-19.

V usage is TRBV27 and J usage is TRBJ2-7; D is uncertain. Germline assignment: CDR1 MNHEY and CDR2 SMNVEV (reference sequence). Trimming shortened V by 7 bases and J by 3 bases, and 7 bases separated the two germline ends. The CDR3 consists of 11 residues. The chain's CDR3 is CASTQFYEQYF. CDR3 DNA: TGTGCCAGCACTCAGTTCTACGAGCAGTACTTC.

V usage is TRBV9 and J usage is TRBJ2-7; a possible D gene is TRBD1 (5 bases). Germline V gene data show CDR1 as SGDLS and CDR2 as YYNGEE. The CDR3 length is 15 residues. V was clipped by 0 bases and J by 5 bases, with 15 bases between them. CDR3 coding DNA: TGTGCCAGCAGCGTAGTCCCGGCAGGGATCAACGAGCAGTACTTC. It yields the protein CASSVVPAGINEQYF.

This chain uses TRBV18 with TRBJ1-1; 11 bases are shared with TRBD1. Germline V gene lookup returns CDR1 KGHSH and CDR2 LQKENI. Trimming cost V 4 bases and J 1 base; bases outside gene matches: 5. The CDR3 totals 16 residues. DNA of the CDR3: TGTGCCAGCTCACTGCAAGGACAGGGGGCGAACACTGAAGCTTTCTTT. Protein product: CASSLQGQGANTEAFF.

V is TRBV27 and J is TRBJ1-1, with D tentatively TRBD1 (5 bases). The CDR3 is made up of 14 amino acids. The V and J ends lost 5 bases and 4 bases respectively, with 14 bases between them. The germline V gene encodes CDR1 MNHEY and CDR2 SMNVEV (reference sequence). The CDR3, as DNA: TGTGCCAGCAGTCAAGGGTGGGGGGGCACTGAAGCTTTCTTT. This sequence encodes CASSQGWGGTEAFF.

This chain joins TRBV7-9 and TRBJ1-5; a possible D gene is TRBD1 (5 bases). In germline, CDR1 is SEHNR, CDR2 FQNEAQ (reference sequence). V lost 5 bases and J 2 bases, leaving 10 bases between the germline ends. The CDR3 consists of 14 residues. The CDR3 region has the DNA TGTGCCAGCAGCCTCGGGGGAGGCAATCAGCCCCAGCATTTT. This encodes CASSLGGGNQPQHF.

CDR3 protein: CASSPGGGNYGYTF. CDR3 nucleotide sequence: TGTGCCAGCAGCCCAGGTGGTGGGAACTATGGCTACACCTTC. The chain carries TRBV3-1 (or the pseudogene TRBV3-2) and TRBJ1-2; D unclear. Trimming cost V 4 bases and J 2 bases, with 11 bases left between them. CDR3 size: 14 residues. The germline CDR1 and CDR2 sequences are LGHDT and YNNKEL (reference sequence).

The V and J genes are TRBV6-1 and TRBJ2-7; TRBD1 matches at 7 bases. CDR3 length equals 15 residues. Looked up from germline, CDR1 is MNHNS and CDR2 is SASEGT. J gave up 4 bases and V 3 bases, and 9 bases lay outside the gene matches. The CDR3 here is CASSDVSRGIYEQYF. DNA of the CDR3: TGTGCCAGCAGTGACGTCTCCAGGGGGATATACGAGCAGTACTTC.

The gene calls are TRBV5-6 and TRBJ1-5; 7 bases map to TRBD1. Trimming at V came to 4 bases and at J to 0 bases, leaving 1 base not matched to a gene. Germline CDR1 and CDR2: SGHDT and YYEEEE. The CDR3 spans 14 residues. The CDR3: CASSTGASNQPQHF. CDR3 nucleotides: TGTGCCAGCAGCACAGGGGCTAGCAATCAGCCCCAGCATTTT.

The CDR3 nucleotides are TGTGCCGCCAAGACTAGCGGGGCTGGAGATACGCAGTATTTT. Translated, it gives CAAKTSGAGDTQYF. The chain carries TRBV10-3 and TRBJ2-3; 11 bases map to TRBD2. The CDR3 length is 14 residues. V gave up 11 bases and J gave up 5 bases; unmatched junction bases: 9. CDR1 is ENHRY and CDR2 is SYGVKD in the germline V gene.

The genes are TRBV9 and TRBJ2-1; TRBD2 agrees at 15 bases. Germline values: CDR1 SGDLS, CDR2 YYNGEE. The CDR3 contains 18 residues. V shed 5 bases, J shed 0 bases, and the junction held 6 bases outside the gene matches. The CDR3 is CASRPGLAGGSSYNEQFF. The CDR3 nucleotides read TGTGCCAGCAGACCGGGACTAGCGGGGGGAAGCTCCTACAATGAGCAGTTCTTC. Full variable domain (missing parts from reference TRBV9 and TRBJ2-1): DSGVTQTPKHLITATGQRVTLRCSPRSGDLSVYWYQQSLDQGLQFLIQYYNGEERAKGNILERFSAQQFPDLHSELNLSSLELGDSALYFCASRPGLAGGSSYNEQFFGPGTRLTVL.

The chain's CDR3 is CASSETGGAGYGYTF. The CDR3 DNA reads TGTGCCAGCAGTGAGACAGGGGGCGCTGGCTATGGCTACACCTTC. The chain joins TRBV25-1 to TRBJ1-2; 10 positions match TRBD1. This CDR3 contains 15 residues. J was trimmed by 4 bases and V by 3 bases; bases with no gene match: 5. Per germline, CDR1 MGHDK and CDR2 SYGVNS.

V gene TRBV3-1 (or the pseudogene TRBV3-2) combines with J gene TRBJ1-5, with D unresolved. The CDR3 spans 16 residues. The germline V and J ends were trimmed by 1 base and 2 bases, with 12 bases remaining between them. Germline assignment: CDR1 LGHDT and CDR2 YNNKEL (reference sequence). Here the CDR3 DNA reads TGTGCCAGCAGCCAAGCGGCGGGCGTTGGCAATCAGCCCCAGCATTTT. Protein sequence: CASSQAAGVGNQPQHF.

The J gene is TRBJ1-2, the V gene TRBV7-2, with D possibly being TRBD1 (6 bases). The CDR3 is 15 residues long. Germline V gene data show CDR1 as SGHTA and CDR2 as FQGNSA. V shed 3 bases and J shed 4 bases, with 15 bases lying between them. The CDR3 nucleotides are TGTGCCAGCAGCTTCCTTTCCGGGACAACCTATGGCTACACCTTC. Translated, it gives CASSFLSGTTYGYTF.

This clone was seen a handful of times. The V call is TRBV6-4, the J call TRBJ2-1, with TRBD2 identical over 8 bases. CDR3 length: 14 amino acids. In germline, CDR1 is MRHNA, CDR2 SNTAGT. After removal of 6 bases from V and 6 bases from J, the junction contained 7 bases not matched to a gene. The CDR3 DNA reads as TGTGCCAGCAGCCCCGGGGGGGTTAGCAATGAGCAGTTCTTC. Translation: CASSPGGVSNEQFF.

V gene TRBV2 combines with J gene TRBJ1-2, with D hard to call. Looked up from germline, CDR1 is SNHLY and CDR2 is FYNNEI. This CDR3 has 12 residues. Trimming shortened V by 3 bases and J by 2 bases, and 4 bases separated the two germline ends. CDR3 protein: CASSELNYGYTF. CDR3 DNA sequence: TGTGCCAGCAGTGAGCTAAACTATGGCTACACCTTC. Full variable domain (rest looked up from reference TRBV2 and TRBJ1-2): EPEVTQTPSHQVTQMGQEVILRCVPISNHLYFYWYRQILGQKVEFLVSFYNNEISEKSEIFDDQFSVERPDGSNFTLKIRSTKLEDSAMYFCASSELNYGYTFGSGTRLTVV.

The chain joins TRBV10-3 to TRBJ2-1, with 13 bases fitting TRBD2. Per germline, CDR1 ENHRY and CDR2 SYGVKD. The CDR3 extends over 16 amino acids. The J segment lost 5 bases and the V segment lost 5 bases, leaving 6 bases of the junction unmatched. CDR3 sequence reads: CAISPGLAGANNEQFF. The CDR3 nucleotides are TGTGCCATCAGTCCCGGACTAGCGGGGGCGAACAATGAGCAGTTCTTC.

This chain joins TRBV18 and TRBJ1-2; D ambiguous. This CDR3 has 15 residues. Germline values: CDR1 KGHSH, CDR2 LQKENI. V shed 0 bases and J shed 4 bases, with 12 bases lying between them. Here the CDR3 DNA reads TGTGCCAGCTCACCACCGCCCTTGCAGGCCTATGGCTACACCTTC. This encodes CASSPPPLQAYGYTF.

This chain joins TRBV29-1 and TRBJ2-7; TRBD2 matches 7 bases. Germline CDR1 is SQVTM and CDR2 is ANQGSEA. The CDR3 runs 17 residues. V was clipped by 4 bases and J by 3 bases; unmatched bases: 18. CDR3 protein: CSVGKGRRGSPLYEQYF. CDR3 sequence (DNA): TGCAGCGTTGGGAAGGGACGGCGGGGGTCGCCCCTCTACGAGCAGTACTTC.

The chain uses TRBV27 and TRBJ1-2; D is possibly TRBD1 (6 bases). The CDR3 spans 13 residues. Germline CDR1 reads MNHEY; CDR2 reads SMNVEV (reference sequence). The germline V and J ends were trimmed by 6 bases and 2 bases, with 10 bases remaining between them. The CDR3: CASSSGQNYGYTF. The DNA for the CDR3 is TGTGCCAGCAGCTCGGGACAAAACTATGGCTACACCTTC.

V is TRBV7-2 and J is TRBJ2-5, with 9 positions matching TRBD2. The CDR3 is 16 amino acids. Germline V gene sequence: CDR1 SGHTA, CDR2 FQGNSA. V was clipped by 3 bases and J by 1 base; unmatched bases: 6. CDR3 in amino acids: CASSLSWRGGQETQYF. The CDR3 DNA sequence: TGTGCCAGCAGCTTGAGTTGGCGGGGGGGCCAAGAGACCCAGTACTTC.